One T cell receptor beta chain is described in this entry. Its antigen is as yet unknown. This record belongs to a study of T cell repertoires in cytomegalovirus infection. For the study at large: A matching HLA type, together with CMV infection, was signaled by public TCR beta signatures.

CDR3 length: 14 residues. V shed 4 bases and J 9 bases; nucleotides not matched to a gene: 6. The V gene's germline CDR1 is SGHVS and CDR2 FNYEAQ. The study, taken as a whole, reports: Summed public TCR beta family frequency identified CMV carriers bearing the relevant HLA. The response measured ex vivo was dominated by TCR beta clonotypes (HLA-C-restricted and CMV-specific).

Each CDR3 protein is one row after TCRdb ran MiXCR on the reads. The data hold roughly 760,000 distinct CDR3 sequences, with roughly a third observed a single time. Sequencing was carried out using PBMCs. The clonotype was recovered from a human donor in good health (CMV status not recorded). Some clones in this sample may be carry-over from other donors' samples. V gene TRBV7-6 combines with J gene TRBJ2-1, with 10 bases that match TRBD2. The CDR3 protein is CASSYQAGGLEQFF. As DNA, the CDR3 is TGTGCCAGCAGCTACCAAGCGGGGGGGCTTGAGCAGTTCTTC.